This T cell receptor (beta chain) is drawn from a study of spatial heterogeneity in lung cancer. The CDR3 is made up of 17 amino acids. Germline CDR1 reads SGHTS; CDR2 reads YDEGEE. As for this clonotype: One end of the junction fails to match germline, which may point to a read error.

Specified time point: sample taken at primary tumor resection. Whole RNA came from tumor, nontumor lung or frozen PBMC and was sequenced without being sorted. Each CDR3 protein is one row after TCRdb ran MiXCR on the 5' RACE reads. The sample shows approximately 49,000 distinct CDR3 sequences, less than 6% of them seen only once. The rearrangement joins TRBV5-8 to TRBJ2-3, with 8 positions matching TRBD2. The clonotype originates from a male donor with early-stage non-small cell lung cancer. Sequencing was performed on PBMCs, taken at surgery. CDR3 amino acids: CASTVLQGAGGVDTQCF. DNA of the CDR3: TGTGCCAGCACCGTTTTGCAGGGCGCGGGAGGTGTAGATACGCAGTGTTTT. The full variable domain, in which reference TRBV5-8 and TRBJ2-3 provide the parts outside the CDR3, is EAGVTQSPTHLIKTRGQQATLRCSPISGHTSVYWYQQALGLGLQFLLWYDEGEERNRGNFPPRFSGRQFPNYSSELNVNALELEDSALYLCASTVLQGAGGVDTQCFGPGTRLTVL.